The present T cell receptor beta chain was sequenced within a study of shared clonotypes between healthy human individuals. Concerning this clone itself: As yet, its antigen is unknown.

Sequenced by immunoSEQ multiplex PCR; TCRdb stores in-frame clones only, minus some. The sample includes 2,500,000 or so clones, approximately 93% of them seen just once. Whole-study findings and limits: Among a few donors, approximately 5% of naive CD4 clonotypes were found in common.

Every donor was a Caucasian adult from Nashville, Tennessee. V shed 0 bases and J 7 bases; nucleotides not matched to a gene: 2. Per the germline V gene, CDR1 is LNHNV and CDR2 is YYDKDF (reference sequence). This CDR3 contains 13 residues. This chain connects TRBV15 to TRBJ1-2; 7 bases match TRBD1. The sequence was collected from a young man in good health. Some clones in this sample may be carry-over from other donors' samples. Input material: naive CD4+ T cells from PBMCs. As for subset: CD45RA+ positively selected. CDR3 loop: CATSRDQGGGYTF. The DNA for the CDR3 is TGTGCCACCAGCAGAGACCAGGGGGGTGGCTACACCTTC.